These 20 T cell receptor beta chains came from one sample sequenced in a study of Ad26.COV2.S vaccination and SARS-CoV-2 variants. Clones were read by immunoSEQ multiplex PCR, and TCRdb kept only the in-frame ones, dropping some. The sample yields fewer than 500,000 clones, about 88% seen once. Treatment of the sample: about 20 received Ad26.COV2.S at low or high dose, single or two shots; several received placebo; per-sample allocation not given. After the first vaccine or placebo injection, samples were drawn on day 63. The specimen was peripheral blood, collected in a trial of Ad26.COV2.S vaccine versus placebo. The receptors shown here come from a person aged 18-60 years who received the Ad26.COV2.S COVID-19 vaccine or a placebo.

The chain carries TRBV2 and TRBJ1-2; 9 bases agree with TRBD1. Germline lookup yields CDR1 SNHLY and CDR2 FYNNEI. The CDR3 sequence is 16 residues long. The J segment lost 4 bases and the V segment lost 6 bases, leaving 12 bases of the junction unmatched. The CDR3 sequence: CASSLATGGWSYGYTF. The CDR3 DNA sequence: TGTGCCAGCAGCCTAGCAACAGGGGGCTGGAGCTATGGCTACACCTTC.

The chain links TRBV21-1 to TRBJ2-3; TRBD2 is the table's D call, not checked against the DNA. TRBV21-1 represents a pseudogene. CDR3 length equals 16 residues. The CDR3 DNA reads TGTGCCACCTACCCGGGACTAGCGGGAGGAACAGATACGCAGTATTTT. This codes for CATYPGLAGGTDTQYF.

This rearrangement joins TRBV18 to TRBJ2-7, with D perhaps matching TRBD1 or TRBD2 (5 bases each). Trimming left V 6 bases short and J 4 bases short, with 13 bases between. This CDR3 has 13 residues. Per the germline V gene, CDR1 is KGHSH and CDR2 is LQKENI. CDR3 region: CASSRDPGYEQYV. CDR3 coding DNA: TGTGCCAGCTCCCGGGACCCCGGATACGAGCAGTACGTC.

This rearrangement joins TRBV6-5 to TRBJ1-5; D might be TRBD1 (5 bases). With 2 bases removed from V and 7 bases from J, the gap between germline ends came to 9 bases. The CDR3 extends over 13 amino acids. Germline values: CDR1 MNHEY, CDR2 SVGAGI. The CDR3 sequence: CASSYRRDQPQHF. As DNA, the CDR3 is TGTGCCAGCAGTTACCGGAGGGACCAGCCCCAGCATTTT.

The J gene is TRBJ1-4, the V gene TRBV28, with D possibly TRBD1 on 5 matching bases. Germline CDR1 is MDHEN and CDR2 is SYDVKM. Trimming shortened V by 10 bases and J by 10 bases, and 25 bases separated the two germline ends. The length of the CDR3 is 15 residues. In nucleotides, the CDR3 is TGTGCCACCACGCTAGGGGATGTGGGCCAAGGAAAACTGTTTTTT. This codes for CATTLGDVGQGKLFF.

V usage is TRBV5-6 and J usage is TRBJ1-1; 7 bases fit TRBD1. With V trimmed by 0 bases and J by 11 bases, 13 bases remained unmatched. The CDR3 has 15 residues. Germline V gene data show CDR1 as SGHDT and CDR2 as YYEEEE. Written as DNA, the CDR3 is TGTGCCAGCAGCTTGGCGTCCGGGGACAGCAGCGGGGCTTTCTTT. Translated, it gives CASSLASGDSSGAFF.

CDR3 sequence reads: CASSDRQGSPQHF. Written as DNA, the CDR3 is TGTGCCAGCAGCGACAGACAGGGCTCGCCCCAGCATTTT. The V call is TRBV7-9, the J call TRBJ1-5; TRBD1 matches at 7 bases. The V and J ends lost 5 bases and 9 bases, in that order; junction bases with no gene match: 7. The CDR3 totals 13 residues. Looked up from germline, CDR1 is SEHNR and CDR2 is FQNEAQ (reference sequence).

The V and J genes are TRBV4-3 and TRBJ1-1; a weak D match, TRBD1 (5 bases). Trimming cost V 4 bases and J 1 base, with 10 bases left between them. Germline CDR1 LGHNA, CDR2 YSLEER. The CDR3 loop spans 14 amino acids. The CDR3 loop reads CASSPGNRNTEAFF. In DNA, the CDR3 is TGCGCCAGCAGCCCAGGGAATAGGAACACTGAAGCTTTCTTT.

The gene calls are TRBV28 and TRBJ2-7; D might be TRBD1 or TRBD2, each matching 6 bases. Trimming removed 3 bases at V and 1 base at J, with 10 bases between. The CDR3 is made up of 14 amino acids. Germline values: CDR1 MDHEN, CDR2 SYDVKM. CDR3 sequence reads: CASSLGGVSYEQYV. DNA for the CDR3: TGTGCCAGCAGTTTGGGGGGCGTTTCCTACGAGCAGTACGTC.

DNA of the CDR3: TGTGCCAGCAGTATCCCGGGACACCTGAACACTGAAGCTTTCTTT. Translation: CASSIPGHLNTEAFF. This sequence joins TRBV6-2 or TRBV6-3 and TRBJ1-1; TRBD1 is a possible D gene (6 bases). Trimming cost V 5 bases and J 0 bases, with 13 bases left between them. This CDR3 comprises 15 residues. Germline V lookup: CDR1 MNHEY, CDR2 SVGEGT.

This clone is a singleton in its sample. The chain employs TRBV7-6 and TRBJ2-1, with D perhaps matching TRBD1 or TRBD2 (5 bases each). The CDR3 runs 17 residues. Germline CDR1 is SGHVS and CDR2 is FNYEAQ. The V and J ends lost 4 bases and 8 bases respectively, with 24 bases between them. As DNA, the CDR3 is TGTGCCAGCAGCTATGGGCGTAACCTCGACCGAGGGGATGAGCAGTTCTTC. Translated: CASSYGRNLDRGDEQFF.

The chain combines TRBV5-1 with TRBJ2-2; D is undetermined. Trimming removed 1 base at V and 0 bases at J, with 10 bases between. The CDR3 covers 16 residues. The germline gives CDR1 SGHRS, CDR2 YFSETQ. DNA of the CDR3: TGCGCCAGCAGCTTGATTGCGAGTGCGAACACCGGGGAGCTGTTTTTT. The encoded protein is CASSLIASANTGELFF.

CDR3 sequence: CASSLALRVGEYTEAFF. CDR3 DNA: TGTGCCAGCAGCTTGGCCCTGAGGGTCGGGGAATACACTGAAGCTTTCTTT. The chain uses TRBV5-5 and TRBJ1-1; D remains unclear. The CDR3 has 17 residues. V shed 0 bases and J shed 3 bases, with 18 bases lying between them. Germline CDR1 is SGHKS and CDR2 is YYEKEE (reference sequence).

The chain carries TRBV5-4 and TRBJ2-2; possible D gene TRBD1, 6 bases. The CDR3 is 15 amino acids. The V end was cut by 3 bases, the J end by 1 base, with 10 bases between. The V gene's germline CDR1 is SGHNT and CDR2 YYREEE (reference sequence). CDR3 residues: CASSSTGMNTGELFF. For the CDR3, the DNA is TGTGCCAGCAGCTCGACAGGAATGAACACCGGGGAGCTGTTTTTT.

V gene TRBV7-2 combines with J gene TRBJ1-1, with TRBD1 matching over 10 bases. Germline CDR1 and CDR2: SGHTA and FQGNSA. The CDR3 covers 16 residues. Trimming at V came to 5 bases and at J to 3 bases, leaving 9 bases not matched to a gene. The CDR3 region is CASSHRDRGGDTEAFF. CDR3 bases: TGTGCCAGCAGCCACCGGGACAGGGGAGGGGACACTGAAGCTTTCTTT.

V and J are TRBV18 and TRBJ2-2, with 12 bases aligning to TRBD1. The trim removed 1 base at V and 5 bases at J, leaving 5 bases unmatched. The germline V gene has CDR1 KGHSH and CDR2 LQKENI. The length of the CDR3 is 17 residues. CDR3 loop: CASSPQGQGARTGELFF. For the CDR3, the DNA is TGTGCCAGCTCACCACAGGGACAGGGGGCGCGAACCGGGGAGCTGTTTTTT.

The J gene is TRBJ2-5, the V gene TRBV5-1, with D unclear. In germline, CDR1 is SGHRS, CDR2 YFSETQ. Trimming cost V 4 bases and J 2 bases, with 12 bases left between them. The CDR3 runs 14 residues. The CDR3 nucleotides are TGCGCCAGCAGCCGTGGGCAGGTTCAAGAGACCCAGTACTTC. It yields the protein CASSRGQVQETQYF.

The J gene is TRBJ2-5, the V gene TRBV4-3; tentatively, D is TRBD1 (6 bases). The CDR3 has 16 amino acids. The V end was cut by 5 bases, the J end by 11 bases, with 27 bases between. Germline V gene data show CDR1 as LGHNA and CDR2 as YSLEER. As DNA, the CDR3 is TGCGCCAGCAGCACGACGGTCGTGGGGGACACGCCGAGACAGTACTTC. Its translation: CASSTTVVGDTPRQYF.

Written as DNA, the CDR3 is TGTGCCAGCAGGGCTGGGGGGGGATATCTGTTTTTT. This translates into CASRAGGGYLFF. This chain connects TRBV6-5 to TRBJ1-4; D possibly corresponds to TRBD1 (5 bases). V was cut by 6 bases and J by 14 bases, with 16 bases left in between. This CDR3 is built from 12 residues. From germline, CDR1 is MNHEY and CDR2 SVGAGI.

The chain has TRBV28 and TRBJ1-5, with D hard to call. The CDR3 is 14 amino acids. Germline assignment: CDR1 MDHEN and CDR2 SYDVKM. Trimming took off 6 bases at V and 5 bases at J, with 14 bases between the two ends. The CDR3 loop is CASRNEQAHQPQHF. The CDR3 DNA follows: TGTGCCAGCAGAAATGAGCAGGCCCATCAGCCCCAGCATTTT.